This T cell receptor (beta chain) emerged from a study of blood T cell repertoires in COVID-19. Looking at the study overall: There were acute and convalescent COVID-19 samples, and they came from the United States, Italy and Spain. Sample material is recorded as cDNA or gDNA derived from T cells, B-cell-depleted T cells, or PBMCs.

V gave up 6 bases and J gave up 2 bases; unmatched junction bases: 3. There are 15 residues in the CDR3. Germline lookup yields CDR1 SNHLY and CDR2 FYNNEI. As originally analysed: Scientists estimated how many nucleated cells there were by amplifying reference gene primers. Clones were sequenced by immunoSEQ multiplex PCR, and TCRdb holds only the in-frame ones, with some missing. From that table come the V and J calls and clone size; the DNA was used to work out D and trimming. The profile covers roughly 32,000 clones, with roughly 93% appearing a single time and over 0.85% taken by the ten largest.

What was sequenced was peripheral blood. This TCR came from a male donor with active COVID-19. The chain employs TRBV2 and TRBJ1-4; TRBD1 aligns across 10 bases. DNA for the CDR3: TGTGCCAGCAGGGGACAGGGGAAGACTAATGAAAAACTGTTTTTT. Translated: CASRGQGKTNEKLFF.